This TCR beta chain was recovered during a study of T cell changes during pregnancy in multiple sclerosis (dated by TCRdb to about 2019). General notes on the study: The study examined how the T cell repertoire changed over the course of pregnancy in women with multiple sclerosis.

Concerning this clone: The clone's antigen remains unknown. Base qualities were left out, and no much larger clone turns up one base away.

The germline V end is reduced by 1 base and the J end by 0 bases; junction bases left unmatched: 6. CDR1 and CDR2, per the germline V gene, are SGHRS and YFSETQ. The CDR3, cysteine through phenylalanine, is 17 amino acids long. The only DNA kept is the CDR3, 51 bases in frame from the first base. Library generation was performed with the immunoSEQ multiplex PCR assay. TCRdb carries this immuneACCESS record with in-frame sequences only. Its versions omit some clonotypes, under half of them owing to an unresolved V gene in the studies checked, with the rest unexplained. This sample has tens of thousands of clones in its table, and 90% to 95% of those were observed once. 6% to 7% of the sample is held by the ten biggest clonotypes.

The receptor chain draws on TRBV5-1 and TRBJ1-2, and 10 bases in between align with TRBD1. This clonotype was obtained from a female donor with multiple sclerosis, enrolled in a pregnancy study. The material sequenced was CD8+ T cells from peripheral blood mononuclear cells, taken in the third trimester of pregnancy. The base sequence is TGCGCCAGCAGCTTGCGGGACAGGGGCTTTTCTAACTATGGCTACACCTTC. Its coded protein is CASSLRDRGFSNYGYTF.